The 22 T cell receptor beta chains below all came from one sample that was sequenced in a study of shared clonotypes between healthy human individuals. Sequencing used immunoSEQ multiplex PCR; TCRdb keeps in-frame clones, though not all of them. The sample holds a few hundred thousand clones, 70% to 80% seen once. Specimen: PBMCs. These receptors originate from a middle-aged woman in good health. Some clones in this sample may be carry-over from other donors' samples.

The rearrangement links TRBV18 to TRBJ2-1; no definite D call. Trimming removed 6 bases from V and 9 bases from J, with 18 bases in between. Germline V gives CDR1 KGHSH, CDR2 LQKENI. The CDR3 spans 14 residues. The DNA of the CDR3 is TGTGCCAGCTCCTTCTCCGACAAGGGCACTGAGCAGTTCTTC. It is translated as CASSFSDKGTEQFF.

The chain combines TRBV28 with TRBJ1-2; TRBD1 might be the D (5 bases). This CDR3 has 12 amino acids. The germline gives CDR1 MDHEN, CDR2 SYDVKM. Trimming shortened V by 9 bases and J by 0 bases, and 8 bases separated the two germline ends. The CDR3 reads CASSGSNYGYTF. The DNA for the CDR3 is TGTGCCAGTTCAGGGTCTAACTATGGCTACACCTTC.

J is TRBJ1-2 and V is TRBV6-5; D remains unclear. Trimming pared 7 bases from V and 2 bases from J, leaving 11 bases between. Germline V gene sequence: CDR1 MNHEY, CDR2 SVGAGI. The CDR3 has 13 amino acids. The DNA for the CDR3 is TGTGCCAGCACTCGGGGTACGAACTATGGCTACACCTTC. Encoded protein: CASTRGTNYGYTF.

The chain's CDR3 is CASSQDGVVLFF. The DNA for the CDR3 is TGCGCCAGCAGCCAAGATGGGGTAGTACTGTTTTTT. J is TRBJ1-4 and V is TRBV4-1; D ambiguous. Germline values: CDR1 MGHRA, CDR2 YSYEKL. V dropped 0 bases and J dropped 13 bases, with 9 bases sitting between them. The CDR3 totals 12 residues.

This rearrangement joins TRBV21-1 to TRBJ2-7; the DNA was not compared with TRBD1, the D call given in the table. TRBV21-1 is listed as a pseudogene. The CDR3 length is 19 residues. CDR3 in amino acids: CASRRTGDLAGCGQNEQYF. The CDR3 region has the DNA TGTGCCAGCAGGAGGACAGGGGATTTAGCGGGATGCGGGCAAAACGAGCAGTACTTC.

The chain's CDR3 is CASSLALAGVVDEQFF. The CDR3 DNA sequence: TGCGCCAGCAGCTTGGCCCTAGCGGGAGTAGTGGATGAGCAGTTCTTC. The chain recombines TRBV5-1 with TRBJ2-1; TRBD2 aligns across 10 bases. V was clipped by 0 bases and J by 8 bases; unmatched bases: 8. Germline lookup yields CDR1 SGHRS and CDR2 YFSETQ. This CDR3 has 16 amino acids. The complete variable domain, with remaining parts taken from reference TRBV5-1 and TRBJ2-1, reads KAGVTQTPRYLIKTRGQQVTLSCSPISGHRSVSWYQQTPGQGLQFLFEYFSETQRNKGNFPGRFSGRQFSNSRSEMNVSTLELGDSALYLCASSLALAGVVDEQFFGPGTRLTVL.

The CDR3 DNA is TGTGCCTGGAGTCAGGGACAGGGGGCCTACGAGCAGTACTTC. Its protein is CAWSQGQGAYEQYF. The chain has TRBV30 and TRBJ2-7; TRBD1 agrees at 11 bases. V was pared by 2 bases and J by 2 bases, with 2 bases of the junction left unmatched. Germline V lookup: CDR1 GTSNPN, CDR2 SVGIG (reference sequence). CDR3 length: 14 residues.

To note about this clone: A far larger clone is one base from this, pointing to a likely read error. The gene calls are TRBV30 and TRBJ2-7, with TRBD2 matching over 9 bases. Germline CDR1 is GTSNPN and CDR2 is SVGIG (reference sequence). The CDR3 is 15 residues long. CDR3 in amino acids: CAWSVRREGFYGQYF. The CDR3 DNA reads TGTGCCTGGAGTGTACGGCGGGAGGGCTTCTACGGGCAGTACTTC.

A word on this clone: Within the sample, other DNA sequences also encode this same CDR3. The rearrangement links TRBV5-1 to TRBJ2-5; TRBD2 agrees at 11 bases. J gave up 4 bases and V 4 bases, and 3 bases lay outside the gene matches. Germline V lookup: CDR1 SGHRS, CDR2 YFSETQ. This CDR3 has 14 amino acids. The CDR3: CASSPGLAGETQYF. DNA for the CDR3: TGCGCCAGCAGCCCTGGACTAGCGGGAGAGACCCAGTACTTC. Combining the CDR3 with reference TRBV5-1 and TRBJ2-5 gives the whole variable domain KAGVTQTPRYLIKTRGQQVTLSCSPISGHRSVSWYQQTPGQGLQFLFEYFSETQRNKGNFPGRFSGRQFSNSRSEMNVSTLELGDSALYLCASSPGLAGETQYFGPGTRLLVL.

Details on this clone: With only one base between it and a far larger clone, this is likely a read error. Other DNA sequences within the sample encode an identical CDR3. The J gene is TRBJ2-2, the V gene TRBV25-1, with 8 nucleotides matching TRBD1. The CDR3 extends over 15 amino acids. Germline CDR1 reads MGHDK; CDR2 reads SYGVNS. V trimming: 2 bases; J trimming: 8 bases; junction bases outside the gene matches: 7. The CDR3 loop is CASSEGAGGTGELFF. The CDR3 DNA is TGTGCCAGCAGTGAAGGGGCAGGGGGCACTGGGGAGCTGTTTTTT.

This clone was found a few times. CDR3 in DNA: TGTGCCAGTAGTATCCCACAGTCCTATGGCTACACCTTC. This encodes CASSIPQSYGYTF. The chain recombines TRBV19 with TRBJ1-2; D not certain. The CDR3 runs 13 residues. The ends were cut back, 3 bases at V and 4 bases at J, with 9 bases in the middle. The germline CDR1 and CDR2 sequences are LNHDA and SQIVND (reference sequence).

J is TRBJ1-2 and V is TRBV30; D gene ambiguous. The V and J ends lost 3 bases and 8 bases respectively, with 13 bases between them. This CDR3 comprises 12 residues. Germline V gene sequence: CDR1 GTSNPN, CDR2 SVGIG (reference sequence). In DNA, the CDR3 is TGTGCCTGGAGCACCACCGCTGGAGGCTACACCTTC. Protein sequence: CAWSTTAGGYTF.

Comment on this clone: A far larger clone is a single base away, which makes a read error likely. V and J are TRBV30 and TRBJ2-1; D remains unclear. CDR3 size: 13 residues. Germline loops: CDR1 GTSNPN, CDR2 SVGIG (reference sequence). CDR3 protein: CAWMFTSYNGQFF. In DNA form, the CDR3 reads TGTGCCTGGATGTTTACGAGCTACAATGGGCAGTTCTTC.

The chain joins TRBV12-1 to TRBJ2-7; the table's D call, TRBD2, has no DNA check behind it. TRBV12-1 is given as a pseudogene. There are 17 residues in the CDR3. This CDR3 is CASSFTSGRRVTYEQYF. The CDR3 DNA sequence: TGTGCCAGCAGCTTTACTAGCGGGAGGCGCGTTACCTACGAGCAGTACTTC.

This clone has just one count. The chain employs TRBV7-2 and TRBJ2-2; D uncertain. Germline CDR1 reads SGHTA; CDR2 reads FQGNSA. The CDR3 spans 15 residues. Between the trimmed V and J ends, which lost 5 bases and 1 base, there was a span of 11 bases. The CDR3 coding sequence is TGTGCCAGCAGCCCCCGGCAGGAGAACACCGGGGAGCTGTTTTTT. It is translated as CASSPRQENTGELFF.

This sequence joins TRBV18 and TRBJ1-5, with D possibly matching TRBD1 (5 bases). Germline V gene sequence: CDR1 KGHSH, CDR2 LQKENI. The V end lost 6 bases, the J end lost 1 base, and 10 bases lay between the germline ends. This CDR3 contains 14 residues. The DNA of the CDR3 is TGTGCCAGCTCTCCAGGGAACAGCAATCAGCCCCAGCATTTT. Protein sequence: CASSPGNSNQPQHF.

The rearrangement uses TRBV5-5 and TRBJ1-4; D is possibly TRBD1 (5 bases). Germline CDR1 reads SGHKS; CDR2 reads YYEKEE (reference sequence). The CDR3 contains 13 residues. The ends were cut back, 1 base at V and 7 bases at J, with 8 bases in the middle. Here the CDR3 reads CASSLRGSEKLFF. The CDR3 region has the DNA TGTGCCAGCAGCTTGCGGGGGTCTGAAAAACTGTTTTTT.

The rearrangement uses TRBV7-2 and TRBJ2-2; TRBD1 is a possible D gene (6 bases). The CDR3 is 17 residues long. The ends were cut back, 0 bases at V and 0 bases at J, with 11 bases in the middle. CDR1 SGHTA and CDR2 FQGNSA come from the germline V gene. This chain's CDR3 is CASSLAGQQTNTGELFF. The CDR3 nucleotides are TGTGCCAGCAGCTTAGCGGGACAACAGACGAACACCGGGGAGCTGTTTTTT.

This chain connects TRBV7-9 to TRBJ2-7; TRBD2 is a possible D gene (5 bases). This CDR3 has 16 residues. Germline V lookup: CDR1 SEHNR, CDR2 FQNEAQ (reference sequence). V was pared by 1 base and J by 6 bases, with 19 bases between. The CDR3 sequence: CASSLVGTPGFGEQYF. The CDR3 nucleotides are TGTGCCAGCAGCTTAGTTGGCACCCCGGGGTTCGGCGAGCAGTACTTC. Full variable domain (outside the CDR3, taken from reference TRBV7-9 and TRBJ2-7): DTGVSQNPRHKITKRGQNVTFRCDPISEHNRLYWYRQTLGQGPEFLTYFQNEAQLEKSRLLSDRFSAERPKGSFSTLEIQRTEQGDSAMYLCASSLVGTPGFGEQYFGPGTRLTVT.

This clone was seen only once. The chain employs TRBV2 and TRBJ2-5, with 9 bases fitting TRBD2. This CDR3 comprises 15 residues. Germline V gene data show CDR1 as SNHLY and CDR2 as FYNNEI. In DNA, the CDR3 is TGTGCTTCAAGCGGTCTAGCGGGAACGGGAGAGACCCAGTACTTC. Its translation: CASSGLAGTGETQYF.

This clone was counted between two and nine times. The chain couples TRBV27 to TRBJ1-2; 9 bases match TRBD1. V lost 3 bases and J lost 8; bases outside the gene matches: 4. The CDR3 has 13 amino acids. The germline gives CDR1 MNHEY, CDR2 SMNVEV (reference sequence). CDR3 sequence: CASSLTGGRGYTF. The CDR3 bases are TGTGCCAGCAGTTTGACAGGGGGACGGGGCTACACCTTC.

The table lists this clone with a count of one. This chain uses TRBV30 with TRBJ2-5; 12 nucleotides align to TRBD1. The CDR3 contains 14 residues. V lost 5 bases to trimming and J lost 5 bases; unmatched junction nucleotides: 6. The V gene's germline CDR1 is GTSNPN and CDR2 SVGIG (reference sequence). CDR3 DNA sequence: TGTGCCTGGCGCGGGACAGGGGGCTTTGAGACCCAGTACTTC. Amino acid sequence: CAWRGTGGFETQYF.